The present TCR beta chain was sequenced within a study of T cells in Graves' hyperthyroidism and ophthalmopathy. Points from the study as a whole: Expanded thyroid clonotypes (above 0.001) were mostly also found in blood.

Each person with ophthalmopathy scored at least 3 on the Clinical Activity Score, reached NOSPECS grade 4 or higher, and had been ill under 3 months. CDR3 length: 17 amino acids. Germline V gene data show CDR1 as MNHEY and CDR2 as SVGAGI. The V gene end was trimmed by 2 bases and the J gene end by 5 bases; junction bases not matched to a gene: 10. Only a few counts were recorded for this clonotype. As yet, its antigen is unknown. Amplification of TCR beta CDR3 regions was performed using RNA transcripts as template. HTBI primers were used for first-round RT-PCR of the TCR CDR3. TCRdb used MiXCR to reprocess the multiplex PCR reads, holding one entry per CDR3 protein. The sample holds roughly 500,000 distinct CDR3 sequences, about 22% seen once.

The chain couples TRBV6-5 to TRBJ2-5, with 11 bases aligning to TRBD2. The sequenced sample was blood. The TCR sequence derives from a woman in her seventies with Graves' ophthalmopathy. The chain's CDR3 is CASSYPQLAGVAETQYF. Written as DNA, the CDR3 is TGTGCCAGCAGTTACCCACAACTAGCGGGAGTGGCGGAGACCCAGTACTTC.